This T cell receptor beta chain was profiled in a study of PD-1 blockade in classical Hodgkin lymphoma. The repertoire was sequenced with immunoSEQ multiplex PCR; TCRdb's copy has only in-frame clones and lacks some. The repertoire includes 20,000 to 25,000 clones, 60% to 85% of them detected once, and approximately 7.7% sits in the top ten. Patients all relapsed after autologous stem cell transplantation, and there was variation in brentuximab vedotin exposure. Note on this clone: What it recognizes is unknown.

V gave up 6 bases and J gave up 6 bases, with 9 bases separating them. Germline assignment: CDR1 SEHNR and CDR2 FQNEAQ (reference sequence). The CDR3 consists of 12 residues. General study findings and limits: At C4D1, TCR diversity had climbed significantly for CD4+ cells, though not for CD8+ cells.

The sample was peripheral blood mononuclear cells (PBMCs), taken before the second cycle of nivolumab. The sequence was collected from a human donor with classical Hodgkin lymphoma. The chain links TRBV7-9 to TRBJ2-1, with D possibly matching TRBD1 (5 bases). The DNA of the CDR3 is TGTGCCAGCAGAGGACAAATCAATGAGCAGTTCTTC. Translation gives CASRGQINEQFF.